The 21 T cell receptor beta chains reported below all come from one sample, sequenced in a study of shared clonotypes between healthy human individuals. Profiled with immunoSEQ multiplex PCR; TCRdb holds only in-frame clones, not every one. The table shows approximately 1.5 million clones, with 97% to 99% occurring only once. Input material: naive CD4+ T cells sorted from blood. Subset described: CD45RA+ positively selected. These receptors were taken from a man aged 25 to 40 in good health.

The chain uses TRBV6-5 and TRBJ2-7; D is tentatively TRBD1 or TRBD2 (5 bases each). Trimming pared 5 bases from V and 7 bases from J, leaving 18 bases between. The CDR3 runs to 14 residues. CDR1 is MNHEY, CDR2 SVGAGI, per germline. The CDR3 region is CASSTQDTGGEQYF. The CDR3 coding sequence is TGTGCCAGCAGTACCCAGGACACCGGCGGGGAGCAGTACTTC.

This sequence joins TRBV7-9 and TRBJ1-5, with TRBD1 matching over 8 bases. This CDR3 is built from 16 residues. V dropped 6 bases and J dropped 0; count of bases not matched to a gene: 7. CDR1 is SEHNR and CDR2 is FQNEAQ in the germline V gene (reference sequence). The DNA of the CDR3 is TGTGCCAGCAGTACAGGACAGGGCTATAGCAATCAGCCCCAGCATTTT. Translating it yields CASSTGQGYSNQPQHF.

The chain recombines TRBV27 with TRBJ1-4; D uncertain. From germline, CDR1 is MNHEY and CDR2 SMNVEV (reference sequence). The V gene lost 0 bases and the J gene lost 0 bases, with 5 bases spanning the gap. This CDR3 region has 15 residues. CDR3: CASSLSFATNEKLFF. CDR3 nucleotide sequence: TGTGCCAGCAGTTTATCCTTTGCAACTAATGAAAAACTGTTTTTT.

DNA for the CDR3: TGCGCCAGCAGCCAGTACTGGGGATCATCCTACGAGCAGTACTTC. It yields the protein CASSQYWGSSYEQYF. This chain links TRBV4-3 with TRBJ2-7; no clear D gene. The CDR3 length is 15 residues. CDR1 and CDR2 from the germline V gene are LGHNA and YSLEER. Trimming left V 3 bases short and J 1 base short, with 13 bases between.

V usage is TRBV5-8 and J usage is TRBJ2-3, with D perhaps TRBD2 (6 bases). From germline, CDR1 is SGHTS and CDR2 YDEGEE. Trimming removed 5 bases from V and 5 bases from J, with 15 bases in between. The CDR3 totals 14 residues. The CDR3 loop reads CASSRTQGGDTQYF. Here the CDR3 DNA reads TGTGCCAGCAGTCGTACCCAGGGAGGAGATACGCAGTATTTT.

This clone was recorded once. V gene TRBV18 combines with J gene TRBJ2-3; TRBD2 agrees at 12 bases. With V trimmed by 6 bases and J by 2 bases, 3 bases remained unmatched. Germline CDR1 reads KGHSH; CDR2 reads LQKENI. The CDR3 runs 15 residues. CDR3 nucleotides: TGTGCCAGCTCGGGACTAGCGGGTTCCACAGATACGCAGTATTTT. Its translation is CASSGLAGSTDTQYF.

The chain combines TRBV5-4 with TRBJ2-7; maybe TRBD1 (5 bases). Germline assignment: CDR1 SGHNT and CDR2 YYREEE (reference sequence). V lost 0 bases to trimming and J lost 6 bases, with 22 bases between them. The CDR3 runs to 17 residues. The CDR3 sequence is CASSLGGLSDRGPEQYF. CDR3 sequence (DNA): TGTGCCAGCAGCTTGGGGGGATTGTCAGACAGAGGCCCCGAGCAGTACTTC.

This chain joins TRBV4-1 and TRBJ2-7; TRBD2 matches at 9 bases. Germline assignment: CDR1 MGHRA and CDR2 YSYEKL. There are 14 residues in the CDR3. With V trimmed by 2 bases and J by 4 bases, 3 bases remained unmatched. The CDR3 DNA reads as TGCGCCAGCAGCCAACTGACTAGCGGATACGAGCAGTACTTC. It encodes CASSQLTSGYEQYF.

This chain's CDR3 is CASSLDLWNTEAFF. The CDR3 DNA reads as TGTGCCAGCAGCTTAGACCTTTGGAACACTGAAGCTTTCTTT. This rearrangement joins TRBV11-3 to TRBJ1-1; no clear D gene. The CDR3 length is 14 residues. Trimming stripped 0 bases from V and 1 base from J, with 6 bases between. Germline V gene data show CDR1 as SGHNT and CDR2 as YENEEA.

The V call is TRBV28, the J call TRBJ1-2; perhaps TRBD1 as D (5 bases). Trimming removed 4 bases from V and 8 bases from J, with 14 bases in between. CDR3 size: 13 residues. The germline V gene encodes CDR1 MDHEN and CDR2 SYDVKM. CDR3 region: CASSWDRREGYTF. The CDR3 region has the DNA TGTGCCAGCAGTTGGGACCGTAGGGAGGGCTACACCTTC.

The rearrangement joins TRBV5-1 to TRBJ1-3; the D is unclear. Trimming shortened V by 0 bases and J by 3 bases, and 13 bases separated the two germline ends. The CDR3 runs to 16 residues. Germline-derived CDR1 and CDR2 are SGHRS and YFSETQ. CDR3 loop: CASSLDRLGSGNTIYF. Here the CDR3 DNA reads TGCGCCAGCAGCTTGGATCGTCTCGGGAGTGGAAACACCATATATTTT.

J is TRBJ1-1 and V is TRBV5-1; possible D gene TRBD1, 5 bases. V dropped 0 bases and J dropped 0 bases, with 9 bases sitting between them. Germline V lookup: CDR1 SGHRS, CDR2 YFSETQ. CDR3 size: 15 residues. Here the CDR3 reads CASSLDEGMNTEAFF. CDR3 DNA sequence: TGCGCCAGCAGCTTGGATGAGGGGATGAACACTGAAGCTTTCTTT.

The chain recombines TRBV4-3 with TRBJ2-5; 8 bases fit TRBD2. Germline V lookup: CDR1 LGHNA, CDR2 YSLEER. This CDR3 region has 17 residues. J lost 3 bases, V lost 0 bases, and 9 bases had no gene match. The DNA for the CDR3 is TGCGCCAGCAGCCAAGATAGGGGGGTTAGCGGGAAAGAGACCCAGTACTTC. This gives the protein CASSQDRGVSGKETQYF.

This rearrangement joins TRBV7-2 to TRBJ1-1, with no clear D. Trimming pared 0 bases from V and 4 bases from J, leaving 12 bases between. Germline V gene sequence: CDR1 SGHTA, CDR2 FQGNSA. The CDR3 sequence is 15 residues long. The CDR3 bases are TGTGCCAGCAGCTTAGCGGCGGGAGGGATCACTGAAGCTTTCTTT. The encoded protein is CASSLAAGGITEAFF.

V is TRBV5-1 and J is TRBJ2-3, with no clear D. The CDR3 loop spans 16 amino acids. Germline assignment: CDR1 SGHRS and CDR2 YFSETQ. Trimming removed 5 bases from V and 2 bases from J, with 18 bases in between. CDR3 bases: TGCGCCAGCAGTTCGTATTATCTGAATCCCACAGATACGCAGTATTTT. Protein sequence: CASSSYYLNPTDTQYF.

V is TRBV9 and J is TRBJ2-5, with D perhaps TRBD1 or TRBD2 (5 bases each). The CDR3 has 15 amino acids. The germline V and J ends were trimmed by 0 bases and 0 bases, with 9 bases remaining between them. Germline lookup yields CDR1 SGDLS and CDR2 YYNGEE. This CDR3 reads CASSVGDPNQETQYF. DNA of the CDR3: TGTGCCAGCAGCGTAGGGGACCCAAACCAAGAGACCCAGTACTTC.

The gene calls are TRBV28 and TRBJ2-5; D call uncertain. The CDR3 runs to 15 residues. Germline-derived CDR1 and CDR2 are MDHEN and SYDVKM. Trimming removed 7 bases from V and 0 bases from J, with 15 bases in between. CDR3 in DNA: TGTGCCAGCAATCTGGGTTTCCCTTACCAAGAGACCCAGTACTTC. It encodes CASNLGFPYQETQYF. Full variable domain (missing parts from reference TRBV28 and TRBJ2-5): DVKVTQSSRYLVKRTGEKVFLECVQDMDHENMFWYRQDPGLGLRLIYFSYDVKMKEKGDIPEGYSVSREKKERFSLILESASTNQTSMYLCASNLGFPYQETQYFGPGTRLLVL.

This chain uses TRBV5-4 with TRBJ1-3; 8 bases agree with TRBD1. Germline values: CDR1 SGHNT, CDR2 YYREEE (reference sequence). The CDR3 spans 18 residues. Unmatched junction bases numbered 15, after V lost 4 bases and J lost 3 bases. The CDR3 nucleotides are TGTGCCAGCAGCCACAAGGGACAGGAACGGTCTGGTGGAAACACCATATATTTT. It yields the protein CASSHKGQERSGGNTIYF.

V gene TRBV4-1 combines with J gene TRBJ2-7; D is undetermined. Germline values: CDR1 MGHRA, CDR2 YSYEKL. This CDR3 is 16 amino acids long. V lost 0 bases to trimming and J lost 3 bases, with 15 bases between them. CDR3 sequence (DNA): TGCGCCAGCAGCCAAGATCGGACCACGGTGGGCTACGAGCAGTACTTC. Translation gives CASSQDRTTVGYEQYF.

J is TRBJ2-3 and V is TRBV19; D is ambiguous. Trimming stripped 8 bases from V and 1 base from J, with 16 bases between. The CDR3 is made up of 15 amino acids. The germline CDR1 and CDR2 sequences are LNHDA and SQIVND (reference sequence). CDR3 sequence: CASAPRFPRTDTQYF. CDR3 sequence (DNA): TGTGCCAGTGCCCCTCGGTTCCCTCGCACAGATACGCAGTATTTT. The whole variable domain, remainder taken from reference TRBV19 and TRBJ2-3, is DGGITQSPKYLFRKEGQNVTLSCEQNLNHDAMYWYRQDPGQGLRLIYYSQIVNDFQKGDIAEGYSVSREKKESFPLTVTSAQKNPTAFYLCASAPRFPRTDTQYFGPGTRLTVL.

As for this clone: The sample contains more than one DNA sequence encoding this CDR3. The chain couples TRBV7-9 to TRBJ2-5; D possibly corresponds to TRBD1 (5 bases). In germline, CDR1 is SEHNR, CDR2 FQNEAQ (reference sequence). V lost 2 bases and J 5 bases, leaving 9 bases between the germline ends. This CDR3 comprises 13 residues. The CDR3 is CASSLQGKETQYF. The CDR3 region has the DNA TGTGCCAGCAGCTTACAGGGCAAGGAGACCCAGTACTTC.